These 24 T cell receptor beta chains were sequenced from one sample in a study of blood T cell repertoires in COVID-19. TCRdb keeps only in-frame clones here, not all; method: immunoSEQ multiplex PCR. The sample lists about 260,000 clones; about 88% were seen once. Specimen: peripheral blood. The origin of the receptors is a man younger than 45 with active or convalescent COVID-19.

This clone was picked up a small number of times. The chain combines TRBV3-1 (or the pseudogene TRBV3-2) with TRBJ1-5; 9 nucleotides agree with TRBD1. The CDR3 runs 17 residues. CDR1 and CDR2 from the germline V gene are LGHDT and YNNKEL (reference sequence). J was trimmed by 9 bases and V by 0 bases; bases with no gene match: 12. The CDR3 nucleotides are TGTGCCAGCAGCCAAGACTCCGGGACAGGGACCTCACGGCCCCAGCATTTT. Translation gives CASSQDSGTGTSRPQHF.

The chain employs TRBV5-1 and TRBJ1-1; 8 nucleotides agree with TRBD1. This CDR3 has 17 amino acids. Looked up from germline, CDR1 is SGHRS and CDR2 is YFSETQ. V trimming: 4 bases; J trimming: 2 bases; junction bases outside the gene matches: 13. CDR3 nucleotides: TGCGCCAGCAGCCGGCAGCGGACAGGGAGGGCTAACACTGAAGCTTTCTTT. As protein: CASSRQRTGRANTEAFF. Supplemented by reference TRBV5-1 and TRBJ1-1, the full variable domain reads KAGVTQTPRYLIKTRGQQVTLSCSPISGHRSVSWYQQTPGQGLQFLFEYFSETQRNKGNFPGRFSGRQFSNSRSEMNVSTLELGDSALYLCASSRQRTGRANTEAFFGQGTRLTVV.

This clone was detected once. The chain has TRBV19 and TRBJ1-1; D not resolved. This CDR3 has 16 residues. V dropped 5 bases and J dropped 0 bases, with 16 bases sitting between them. Germline CDR1 and CDR2: LNHDA and SQIVND (reference sequence). The CDR3: CASSLLSGSMNTEAFF. The CDR3 DNA sequence: TGTGCCAGTAGTTTACTTTCCGGGTCTATGAACACTGAAGCTTTCTTT.

The chain has TRBV3-1 (or the pseudogene TRBV3-2) and TRBJ2-3, with a weak D call TRBD2 (6 bases). V lost 5 bases and J lost 2, with 14 bases in between. Germline V gene data show CDR1 as LGHDT and CDR2 as YNNKEL (reference sequence). The CDR3 loop spans 15 amino acids. This chain's CDR3 is CASSLRGLYTDTQYF. As DNA, the CDR3 is TGTGCCAGCAGCTTAAGGGGACTGTACACAGATACGCAGTATTTT.

This clone was counted once. The V call is TRBV5-1, the J call TRBJ1-3; D is unresolved. In germline, CDR1 is SGHRS, CDR2 YFSETQ. Trimming pared 5 bases from V and 0 bases from J, leaving 6 bases between. The CDR3 covers 13 residues. The CDR3 region is CASRFHSGNTIYF. CDR3 sequence (DNA): TGCGCCAGCAGGTTCCACTCTGGAAACACCATATATTTT.

This clone was seen once. The chain joins TRBV3-1 (or the pseudogene TRBV3-2) to TRBJ1-1; no firm D call. The CDR3 is 15 amino acids. Trimming cost V 0 bases and J 0 bases, with 8 bases left between them. CDR1 and CDR2 (germline): LGHDT, YNNKEL (reference sequence). The CDR3 nucleotides are TGTGCCAGCAGCCAAGAGGAAAGCGTGAACACTGAAGCTTTCTTT. This codes for CASSQEESVNTEAFF.

This chain links TRBV30 with TRBJ1-5; the D is unclear. This CDR3 comprises 15 residues. Germline V gene lookup returns CDR1 GTSNPN and CDR2 SVGIG (reference sequence). Deletions cut 0 bases from V and 0 bases from J, with 9 bases between. The CDR3 DNA follows: TGTGCCTGGAGTGTCGGGGTGACTAGCAATCAGCCCCAGCATTTT. Translated: CAWSVGVTSNQPQHF.

The J gene is TRBJ1-1, the V gene TRBV5-5; D uncertain. CDR1 and CDR2 from the germline V gene are SGHKS and YYEKEE (reference sequence). This CDR3 contains 15 residues. Deletions cut 0 bases from V and 4 bases from J, with 13 bases between. The CDR3 loop reads CASSLGEGLGTEAFF. For the CDR3, the DNA is TGTGCCAGCAGCTTGGGGGAGGGCCTGGGCACTGAAGCTTTCTTT.

The chain employs TRBV10-3 and TRBJ2-5, with a weak D call TRBD2 (5 bases). This CDR3 has 15 amino acids. Per the germline V gene, CDR1 is ENHRY and CDR2 is SYGVKD. Trimming left V 2 bases short and J 5 bases short, with 15 bases between. CDR3: CAISEGSTGGETQYF. The CDR3 bases are TGTGCCATCAGTGAGGGGTCCACCGGCGGGGAGACCCAGTACTTC.

The chain couples TRBV7-8 to TRBJ1-2; 7 bases map to TRBD1. J lost 4 bases, V lost 6 bases, and 5 bases had no gene match. The CDR3 is made up of 13 amino acids. Germline CDR1 SGHVS, CDR2 FQNEAQ. CDR3 DNA: TGTGCCAGCAGGACTGAGGGGGCCTATGGCTACACCTTC. Its protein product is CASRTEGAYGYTF.

V usage is TRBV5-6 and J usage is TRBJ1-2; 7 bases are shared with TRBD1. The CDR3 has 16 residues. The germline V gene has CDR1 SGHDT and CDR2 YYEEEE. The V and J ends lost 3 bases and 0 bases, in that order; junction bases with no gene match: 8. As DNA, the CDR3 is TGTGCCAGCAGCTGGGCTACCGGGACAGCTAACTATGGCTACACCTTC. Protein: CASSWATGTANYGYTF.

The chain couples TRBV5-1 to TRBJ2-2, with D possibly being TRBD1 (6 bases). The V end lost 2 bases, the J end lost 7 bases, and 15 bases lay between the germline ends. This CDR3 is built from 15 residues. Germline CDR1 is SGHRS and CDR2 is YFSETQ. The CDR3 DNA reads TGCGCCAGCAGCTTAAGAACAGGGAAGGGCGGGGAGCTGTTTTTT. Amino acid sequence: CASSLRTGKGGELFF.

V usage is TRBV28 and J usage is TRBJ2-5; D is possibly TRBD2 (6 bases). V was shortened by 5 bases and J by 7 bases, with 20 bases between the two germline ends. The CDR3 runs 15 residues. Germline assignment: CDR1 MDHEN and CDR2 SYDVKM. The CDR3 DNA reads as TGTGCCAGCAGTCCCCCGAATCTGAGGGGAGGGACCCAGTACTTC. It translates to CASSPPNLRGGTQYF.

The CDR3 here is CASSVIGQGNTEAFF. CDR3 DNA: TGTGCCAGCAGCGTAATTGGACAGGGGAACACTGAAGCTTTCTTT. J is TRBJ1-1 and V is TRBV9, with 8 nucleotides matching TRBD1. The CDR3 covers 15 residues. V trimming: 1 base; J trimming: 1 base; junction bases outside the gene matches: 3. CDR1 is SGDLS, CDR2 YYNGEE, per germline.

The V gene is TRBV12-3 or TRBV12-4, the J gene TRBJ1-2, with D uncertain. Deletions cut 5 bases from V and 2 bases from J, with 9 bases between. The CDR3 is 13 amino acids. This CDR3 reads CASSLLSNYGYTF. The CDR3 nucleotides read TGTGCCAGCAGTCTGTTGTCGAACTATGGCTACACCTTC.

The chain recombines TRBV19 with TRBJ2-5, with 8 bases identical to TRBD2. This CDR3 has 16 amino acids. After removal of 2 bases from V and 2 bases from J, the junction contained 7 bases not matched to a gene. The germline V gene has CDR1 LNHDA and CDR2 SQIVND (reference sequence). DNA of the CDR3: TGTGCCAGTAGTATATCGGCGGGGGGACAACAAGAGACCCAGTACTTC. It specifies CASSISAGGQQETQYF.

J is TRBJ1-1 and V is TRBV4-1; 11 bases agree with TRBD1. Trimming removed 4 bases from V and 7 bases from J; junction bases left unmatched: 8. CDR1 is MGHRA and CDR2 is YSYEKL in the germline V gene. This CDR3 is 15 amino acids long. The CDR3 DNA is TGCGCCAGCAGCCTTGTTGGGACAGGGGGATATGAAGCTTTCTTT. The encoded protein is CASSLVGTGGYEAFF.

The chain links TRBV5-1 to TRBJ2-1, with TRBD1 matching 8 bases. Germline loops: CDR1 SGHRS, CDR2 YFSETQ. The CDR3 is 13 amino acids. The ends lost 0 bases at V and 13 bases at J; junction bases unmatched: 6. The CDR3 protein is CASSLVGQGLQFF. DNA of the CDR3: TGCGCCAGCAGCTTGGTCGGACAGGGCCTTCAGTTCTTC.

The rearrangement joins TRBV11-2 to TRBJ2-3, with 10 bases lining up with TRBD2. CDR3 length: 17 amino acids. In germline, CDR1 is SGHAT, CDR2 FQNNGV. V lost 0 bases and J lost 2; bases outside the gene matches: 5. CDR3 nucleotides: TGTGCCAGCAGCTTAGAGGGGACTAGCGTACCCACAGATACGCAGTATTTT. It yields the protein CASSLEGTSVPTDTQYF.

J is TRBJ2-1 and V is TRBV2; 11 bases map to TRBD2. The V gene's germline CDR1 is SNHLY and CDR2 FYNNEI. With V trimmed by 6 bases and J by 7 bases, 5 bases remained unmatched. CDR3 length: 14 amino acids. CDR3 protein: CASRIAGGWNEQFF. The CDR3 DNA reads TGTGCCAGCAGAATAGCGGGGGGGTGGAATGAGCAGTTCTTC.

This clone was found a few times. This chain links TRBV12-3 or TRBV12-4 with TRBJ2-5; D not resolved. CDR3 length equals 12 residues. V lost 3 bases to trimming and J lost 5 bases, with 7 bases between them. CDR3 loop: CASSFSPETQYF. The DNA for the CDR3 is TGTGCCAGCAGTTTCTCCCCGGAGACCCAGTACTTC.

This chain connects TRBV6-4 to TRBJ1-4; weak D call: TRBD1 (5 bases). The CDR3 is 15 amino acids. Germline assignment: CDR1 MRHNA and CDR2 SNTAGT. Trimming took 4 bases from V and 8 from J, leaving 17 bases between them. The CDR3, as DNA: TGTGCCAGCAGTGCCGGACTCCTCCGGGGGGAAAAACTGTTTTTT. Its protein product is CASSAGLLRGEKLFF.

This chain joins TRBV5-8 and TRBJ1-2, with D perhaps TRBD1 (5 bases). The CDR3 extends over 14 amino acids. CDR1 is SGHTS, CDR2 YDEGEE, per germline. Trimming pared 0 bases from V and 4 bases from J, leaving 10 bases between. The CDR3 here is CASSLAGELYGYTF. The CDR3, as DNA: TGTGCCAGCAGCTTGGCGGGGGAACTCTATGGCTACACCTTC. The entire variable domain, with the rest obtained from reference TRBV5-8 and TRBJ1-2, is as follows: EAGVTQSPTHLIKTRGQQATLRCSPISGHTSVYWYQQALGLGLQFLLWYDEGEERNRGNFPPRFSGRQFPNYSSELNVNALELEDSALYLCASSLAGELYGYTFGSGTRLTVV.

V is TRBV2 and J is TRBJ2-7, with TRBD1 identical over 9 bases. The CDR3 has 15 residues. Trimming at V came to 6 bases and at J to 8 bases, leaving 14 bases not matched to a gene. CDR1 SNHLY and CDR2 FYNNEI come from the germline V gene. The CDR3 sequence: CASSNSPGQGGQQYF. For the CDR3, the DNA is TGTGCCAGCAGCAATTCACCGGGACAGGGTGGTCAGCAGTACTTC.